These T cell receptor beta chains were read from a single sample in a study of blood T cell repertoires in COVID-19. Profiling relied on immunoSEQ multiplex PCR, and the TCRdb table lists in-frame clones only, not all of them. The repertoire holds 100,000 to 150,000 clones, with approximately 68% as singletons. The sequencing input was peripheral blood. The receptors here all came from a woman in her seventies with acute or convalescent COVID-19. Each CDR3 is given with its conserved first and last residue. A D gene is named only where the DNA matches it firmly. The size entry is marked missing in some rows and otherwise reads once, few, many or a size class.

CASSFQDRGLQETQYF TGCGCCAGCAGCTTCCAGGACAGGGGCCTACAAGAGACCCAGTACTTC . TRBJ2-5 TRBD1 TRBV5-1
CAIKYGTGGAQYF TGTGCCATCAAATATGGTACAGGGGGCGCCCAGTACTTC once TRBJ2-5 TRBD1 TRBV10-3
CATSDRTSGGDTDTQYF TGTGCCACCAGTGACCGGACTAGCGGGGGAGACACAGATACGCAGTATTTT . TRBJ2-3 TRBD2 TRBV24-1
CASSPTSRGRTGELFF TGTGCCAGCTCACCAACGTCCAGGGGGCGTACCGGGGAGCTGTTTTTT . TRBJ2-2 TRBD1 TRBV18
CASSPLGTGVQGYTF TGTGCCAGCAGTCCTCTTGGGACAGGAGTGCAAGGCTACACCTTC . TRBJ1-2 TRBD1 TRBV28
CASSLGLGGTGRNTEAFF TGTGCCAGCAGCTTGGGCCTTGGCGGGACAGGGCGCAACACTGAAGCTTTCTTT . TRBJ1-1 TRBD1 TRBV5-4
CASSHYSNQPQHF TGTGCCAGCAGCCACTATAGCAATCAGCCCCAGCATTTT . TRBJ1-5 . TRBV27
CASSPQGARGNEQFF TGTGCCAGCAGTCCACAGGGGGCACGGGGAAATGAGCAGTTCTTC . TRBJ2-1 TRBD1 TRBV28
CASSPRVRSNNEQFF TGTGCCAGCAGCCCGCGGGTGAGGAGTAACAATGAGCAGTTCTTC . TRBJ2-1 . TRBV11-1
CASSKGGRGLLNQPQHF TGTGCCAGCAGCAAAGGGGGGAGGGGACTGCTCAATCAGCCCCAGCATTTT . TRBJ1-5 . TRBV21-1
CASSTGQGNIQYF TGTGCCAGCAGTACAGGACAGGGGAACATTCAGTACTTC once TRBJ2-4 TRBD1 TRBV28
CASSYRTGRTGELFF TGTGCCAGTAGTTACCGGACAGGGAGGACCGGGGAGCTGTTTTTT . TRBJ2-2 TRBD1 TRBV19
CASSFPSGSTEAFF TGTGCCAGCAGTTTCCCGTCCGGGTCCACTGAAGCTTTCTTT many TRBJ1-1 . TRBV28
CASSIGVGEKLFF TGTGCCAGTAGTATAGGAGTCGGGGAAAAACTGTTTTTT once TRBJ1-4 . TRBV19
CASTERGQGTSGNTIYF TGTGCCAGCACCGAACGGGGACAGGGGACTTCTGGAAACACCATATATTTT once TRBJ1-3 TRBD1 TRBV2
CASSPIIGGELFF TGTGCCAGCAGCCCTATCATTGGCGGGGAGCTGTTTTTT . TRBJ2-2 . TRBV7-3
CASSLGTRKKETQYF TGTGCCAGCAGCTTGGGGACTAGAAAGAAAGAGACCCAGTACTTC . TRBJ2-5 TRBD2 TRBV7-2
CASRLAGGLSTDTQYF TGCGCCAGCAGGCTAGCGGGGGGGCTTAGCACAGATACGCAGTATTTT many TRBJ2-3 TRBD2 TRBV5-1
CASSRAGGYEQYF TGCGCCAGCAGCCGGGCTGGGGGGTACGAGCAGTACTTC . TRBJ2-7 . TRBV5-1
CASSLIGAGAFF TGTGCCAGCAGCTTAATAGGGGCAGGGGCTTTCTTT . TRBJ1-1 . TRBV11-2
CASSSYRELGEAFF TGTGCCAGTAGCTCGTACAGGGAGCTGGGTGAAGCTTTCTTT . TRBJ1-1 . TRBV19
CASSRGDSSYEQYF TGTGCCAGTAGTAGAGGGGACAGCTCCTACGAGCAGTACTTC . TRBJ2-7 TRBD1 TRBV19
CASSPPSDRAGYTF TGTGCCAGCTCACCACCGTCGGACAGGGCCGGCTACACCTTC . TRBJ1-2 TRBD1 TRBV18
CASNAGARDTQYF TGTGCCAGCAACGCGGGGGCCCGGGATACGCAGTATTTT . TRBJ2-3 . TRBV5-6
CASSSWGTAHGYTF TGTGCCAGTAGTTCCTGGGGGACAGCCCATGGCTACACCTTC . TRBJ1-2 TRBD1 TRBV19
CASSQQWQPGDYTF TGTGCCAGCAGCCAACAGTGGCAGCCGGGAGACTACACCTTC . TRBJ1-2 . TRBV6-2/TRBV6-3
CASSSGQGVGYQPQHF TGTGCCAGCAGTTCCGGACAGGGGGTGGGATATCAGCCCCAGCATTTT . TRBJ1-5 TRBD1 TRBV6-2/TRBV6-3
CASRQVLLYNEQFF TGTGCCAGTAGACAGGTATTATTGTACAATGAGCAGTTCTTC . TRBJ2-1 . TRBV7-9
CASSSRTGLGEQYF TGCGCCAGCAGCTCGCGGACAGGTTTGGGGGAGCAGTACTTC few TRBJ2-7 TRBD1 TRBV5-1
CASSYRQATGNTIYF TGTGCCAGCAGTTACCGACAGGCCACTGGAAACACCATATATTTT . TRBJ1-3 . TRBV6-2/TRBV6-3
CASRRGNEQFF TGTGCCAGTCGTAGGGGGAATGAGCAGTTCTTC . TRBJ2-1 . TRBV12-3/TRBV12-4
CASSKLARSNTGELFF TGCGCCAGCAGCAAACTAGCGCGATCGAACACCGGGGAGCTGTTTTTT . TRBJ2-2 TRBD2 TRBV5-1
CASSGLRGYYGYTF TGTGCCAGCAGTGGCCTTCGGGGGTACTATGGCTACACCTTC . TRBJ1-2 . TRBV28
CASSLYGGGQGAEQYF TGTGCCAGCAGTTTATATGGCGGAGGACAGGGGGCCGAGCAGTACTTC . TRBJ2-7 TRBD1 TRBV28
CASRRGDTDTQYF TGTGCCAGTAGGCGGGGGGACACAGATACGCAGTATTTT . TRBJ2-3 TRBD2 TRBV7-9
CASSEDRYLYGYTF TGTGCCAGCAGTGAAGATAGATATCTCTATGGCTACACCTTC few TRBJ1-2 . TRBV25-1
CASSIPGQNNSPLHF TGTGCCAGTAGTATACCCGGACAGAATAATTCACCCCTCCACTTT few TRBJ1-6 . TRBV19
CATESPSTDTQYF TGTGCCACCGAAAGCCCTAGCACAGATACGCAGTATTTT few TRBJ2-3 . TRBV24-1
CASSPDRWDSPLHF TGTGCCAGCTCACCGGACAGGTGGGATTCACCCCTCCACTTT once TRBJ1-6 TRBD1 TRBV18
CASSLQGTGELFF TGTGCCAGCAGTCTGCAGGGGACCGGGGAGCTGTTTTTT . TRBJ2-2 . TRBV27
CASSRLRGAAETQYF TGTGCCAGCAGTCGGCTCCGCGGAGCCGCGGAGACCCAGTACTTC once TRBJ2-5 . TRBV28
CASSYGTDYYGYTF TGTGCCAGCAGTTACGGGACAGATTACTATGGCTACACCTTC . TRBJ1-2 TRBD1 TRBV6-5
CASSHRQGLSYTF TGTGCCAGCAGCCACCGACAGGGACTTAGCTACACCTTC once TRBJ1-2 TRBD1 TRBV6-2/TRBV6-3
CASSPGQGATGELFF TGCGCCAGCAGCCCGGGACAGGGCGCCACCGGGGAGCTGTTTTTT . TRBJ2-2 TRBD1 TRBV10-1